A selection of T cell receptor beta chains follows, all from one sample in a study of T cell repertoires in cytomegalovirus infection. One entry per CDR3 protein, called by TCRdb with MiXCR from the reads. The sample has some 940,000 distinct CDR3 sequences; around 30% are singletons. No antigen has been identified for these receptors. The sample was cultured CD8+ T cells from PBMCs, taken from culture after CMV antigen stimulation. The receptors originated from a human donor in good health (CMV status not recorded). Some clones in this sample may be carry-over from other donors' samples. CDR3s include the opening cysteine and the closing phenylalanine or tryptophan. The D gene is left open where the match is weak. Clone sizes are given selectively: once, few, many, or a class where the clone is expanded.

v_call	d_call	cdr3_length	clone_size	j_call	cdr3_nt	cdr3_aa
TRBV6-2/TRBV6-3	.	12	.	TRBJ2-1	TGTGCCAGCAGTTATCCTTTCTCAGAGCAGTTCTTC	CASSYPFSEQFF
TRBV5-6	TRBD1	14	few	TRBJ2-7	TGTGCCAGCAGCTCAGGGGCAGGGGGCTACGAGCAGTACTTC	CASSSGAGGYEQYF
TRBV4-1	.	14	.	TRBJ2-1	TGCGCCAGCAGCCCAGCAAGGGGCTACAATGAGCAGTTCTTC	CASSPARGYNEQFF
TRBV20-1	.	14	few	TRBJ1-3	TGCAGTGCTAGAGATCGACAGTCTGGAAACACCATATATTTT	CSARDRQSGNTIYF
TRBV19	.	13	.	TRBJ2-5	TGTGCCAGTAGTATCATCTGGCAAGAGACCCAGTACTTC	CASSIIWQETQYF
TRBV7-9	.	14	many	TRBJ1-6	TGTGCCAGCAGCGATAGCTCCTATAATTCACCCCTCCACTTT	CASSDSSYNSPLHF
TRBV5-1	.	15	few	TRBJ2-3	TGCGCCAGCAGCCCGTTTGGCGGGTTGACGGATACGCAGTATTTT	CASSPFGGLTDTQYF
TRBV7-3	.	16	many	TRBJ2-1	TGTGCCAGCAGCTTCGACTGTCACTTTTTTTGCAATGAGCAGTTCTTC	CASSFDCHFFCNEQFF
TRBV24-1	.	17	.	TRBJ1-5	TGTGCCACCAGTGATCCCAAAGGCCCGGATAGCAATCAGCCCCAGCATTTT	CATSDPKGPDSNQPQHF
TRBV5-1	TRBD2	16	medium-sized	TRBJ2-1	TGCGCCAGCAGCTTGACCCGACTAGCGGGGGGGAATGAGCAGTTCTTC	CASSLTRLAGGNEQFF
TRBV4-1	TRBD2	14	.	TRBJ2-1	TGCGCCAGCAGAGTAGCGGGGGCGAACAATGAGCAGTTCTTC	CASRVAGANNEQFF
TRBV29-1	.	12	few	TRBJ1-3	TGCAGCGTCGAGGGGTTGGCAAACACCATATATTTT	CSVEGLANTIYF
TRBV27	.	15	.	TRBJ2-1	TGTGCCAGCAGTTTACAGCTAAGGGCGTACAATGAGCAGTTCTTC	CASSLQLRAYNEQFF
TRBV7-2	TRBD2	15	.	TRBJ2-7	TGTACCAGCAGCTTAGAGCGGGGCTACTCCTACGAGCAGTACTTC	CTSSLERGYSYEQYF
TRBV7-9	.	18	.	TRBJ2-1	TGTGCCAGCACCGACGAACTTGCGGTCACGACTAAATACAATGAGCAGTTCTTC	CASTDELAVTTKYNEQFF
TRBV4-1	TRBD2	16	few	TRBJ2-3	TGCGCCAGCAGCTCACCGACTAGCGGGGTGGGGGATACGCAGTATTTT	CASSSPTSGVGDTQYF
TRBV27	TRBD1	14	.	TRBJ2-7	TGTGCCAGCAGTTTTGGGACAGGGGGCGGCGAGCAGTACTTC	CASSFGTGGGEQYF
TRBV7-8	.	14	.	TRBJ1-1	TGTGCCAGCAGCTGGGTATCTTTGAACACTGAAGCTTTCTTT	CASSWVSLNTEAFF
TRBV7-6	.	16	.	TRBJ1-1	TGTGCCAGCAGCTCCAGGCCGACAGGAGTGAACACTGAAGCTTTCTTT	CASSSRPTGVNTEAFF
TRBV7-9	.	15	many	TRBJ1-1	TGTGCCAGCAGCCCCTCATCCGGGGGAAGGACTGAAGCTTTCTTT	CASSPSSGGRTEAFF
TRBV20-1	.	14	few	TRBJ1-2	TGCAGTGCGACTGGACAGTCCCATAACTATGGCTACACCTTC	CSATGQSHNYGYTF
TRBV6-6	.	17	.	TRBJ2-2	TGTGCCAGCAGTTACGCGGTCAGGCCCTCCAACACCGGGGAGCTGTTTTTT	CASSYAVRPSNTGELFF
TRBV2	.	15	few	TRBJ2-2	TGTGCCAGCAGTGTAGTCGGGGGTGGCACCGGGGAGCTGTTTTTT	CASSVVGGGTGELFF
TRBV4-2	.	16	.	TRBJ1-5	TGTGCCAGCAGCCCTGAGAGTGGGACTTTCAATCAGCCCCAGCATTTT	CASSPESGTFNQPQHF
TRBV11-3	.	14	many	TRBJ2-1	TGTGCCAGCAGCTTCTCAGGGGACGACAATGAGCAGTTCTTC	CASSFSGDDNEQFF
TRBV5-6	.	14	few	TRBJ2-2	TGTGCCAGCAGTTTCGATACGAACACCGGGGAGCTGTTTTTT	CASSFDTNTGELFF
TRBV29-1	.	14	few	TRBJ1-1	TGCAGCGGGCTAAGGTTGGTGGGGAACACTGAAGCTTTCTTT	CSGLRLVGNTEAFF
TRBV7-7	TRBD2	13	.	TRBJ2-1	TGTGCTAGCAGCTTCGGACTAGGAAATGAGCAGTTCTTC	CASSFGLGNEQFF
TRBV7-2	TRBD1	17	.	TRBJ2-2	TGTGCCAGCAGCTTAGCCAGGCGGACAGGGGGCACCGGGGAGCTGTTTTTT	CASSLARRTGGTGELFF
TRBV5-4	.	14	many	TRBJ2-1	TGTGCCAGCAGCCCGGGTCATACCGGCTATGAGCAGTTCTTC	CASSPGHTGYEQFF
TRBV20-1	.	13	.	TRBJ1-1	TGCAGTGCTAGAGTACGGCAAGCCACTGAAGCTTTCTTT	CSARVRQATEAFF
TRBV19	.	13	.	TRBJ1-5	TGTGCCACCTCAATGATGGGCAATCAGCCCCAGCATTTT	CATSMMGNQPQHF
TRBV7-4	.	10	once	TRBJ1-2	TGTGCCAGCAGCTCCGCCGACTACACCTTC	CASSSADYTF
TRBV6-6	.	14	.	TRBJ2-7	TGTGCCAGCAGTTCGAGCCTGACTAGCTACGAGCAGTACTTC	CASSSSLTSYEQYF
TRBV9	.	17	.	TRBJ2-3	TGTGCCAGCAGCGTAGGCCCGGGCCAGGGTGAAGCAGATACGCAGTATTTT	CASSVGPGQGEADTQYF
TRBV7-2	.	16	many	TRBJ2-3	TGTGCCAGCAGCTCCCTCCAGTCAGAACTGAGGGATACGCAGTATTTT	CASSSLQSELRDTQYF
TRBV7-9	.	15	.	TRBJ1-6	TGTGCCAGCAGCCCCCTCCGGGGCGGGGATTCACCCCTCCACTTT	CASSPLRGGDSPLHF
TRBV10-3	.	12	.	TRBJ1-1	TGTGCCATCAGTCCCGGGGGGACTGAAGCTTTCTTT	CAISPGGTEAFF
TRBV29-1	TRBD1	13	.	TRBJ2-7	TGCAGCGTCCGCGACGGACAGGGTTACGAGCAGTACTTC	CSVRDGQGYEQYF
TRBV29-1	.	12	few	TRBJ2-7	TGCAGCGTTGTCATCGGGGAACGCGAGCAGTACTTC	CSVVIGEREQYF
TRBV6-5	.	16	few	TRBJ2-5	TGTGCCAGCAGTTACTCGATAGGTGGGGGACGAGAGACCCAGTACTTC	CASSYSIGGGRETQYF
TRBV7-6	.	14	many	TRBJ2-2	TGTGCCAGCAGCTTAGCAGGGGACACCGGGGAGCTGTTTTTT	CASSLAGDTGELFF
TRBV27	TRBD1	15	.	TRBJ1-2	TGTGCCAGCAGCCCAGGGACAGGGACCTTCTATGGCTACACCTTC	CASSPGTGTFYGYTF
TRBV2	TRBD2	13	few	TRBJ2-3	TGTGCCAGCCGCGGGGGGAGCGCAGATACGCAGTATTTT	CASRGGSADTQYF
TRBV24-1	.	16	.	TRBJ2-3	TGTGCCACCAGTGATTTGGAGGAGGGGGGAAGAGATACGCAGTATTTT	CATSDLEEGGRDTQYF
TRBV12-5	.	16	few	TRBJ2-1	TGTGCTAGTGGTTCCCCCGGGACAAGATCCTACAATGAGCAGTTCTTC	CASGSPGTRSYNEQFF
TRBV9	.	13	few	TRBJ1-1	TGTGCCAGCAGCGTGGTACAGAACACTGAAGCTTTCTTT	CASSVVQNTEAFF
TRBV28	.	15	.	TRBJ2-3	TGTGCCAGCAGTTTATTGCTCACTCTTTTAGATACGCAGTATTTT	CASSLLLTLLDTQYF
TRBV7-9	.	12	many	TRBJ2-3	TGTGCCAGCAGTCTTGACAGAGATACGCAGTATTTT	CASSLDRDTQYF
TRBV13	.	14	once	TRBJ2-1	TGTGCCAGCAGCTTAGGTAGAAGGTGGGATGAGCAGTTCTTC	CASSLGRRWDEQFF
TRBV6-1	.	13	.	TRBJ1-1	TGTGCCAGCAGTGAAGCGCAACTGGCTGAAGCTTTCTTT	CASSEAQLAEAFF
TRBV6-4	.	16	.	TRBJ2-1	TGTGCCAGCAGTGACGGAGGGTCGGGGGCCTACAATGAGCAGTTCTTC	CASSDGGSGAYNEQFF
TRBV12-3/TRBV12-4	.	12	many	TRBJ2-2	TGTGCCAGCAGTTTAATGGGTGGGGAGCTGTTTTTT	CASSLMGGELFF
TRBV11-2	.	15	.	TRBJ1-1	TGTGCCAGCAGCTCAAACAGGGAAAAGAACACTGAAGCTTTCTTT	CASSSNREKNTEAFF
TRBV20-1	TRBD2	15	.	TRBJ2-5	TGCAGTGCTAGCAAGGTAGCGGGGAACCAAGAGACCCAGTACTTC	CSASKVAGNQETQYF
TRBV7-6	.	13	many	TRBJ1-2	TGTGCCAGCAGCTCTAGCGGTGGCTATGGCTACACCTTC	CASSSSGGYGYTF
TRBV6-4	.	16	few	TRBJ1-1	TGTGCCAGCAGTTACCGGGACACCTCCCTGAACACTGAAGCTTTCTTT	CASSYRDTSLNTEAFF
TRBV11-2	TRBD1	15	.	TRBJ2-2	TGTGCCAGCAGCTCGGGACAGTACTTCACCGGGGAGCTGTTTTTT	CASSSGQYFTGELFF
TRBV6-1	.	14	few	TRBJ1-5	TGTGCCAGCAGGCCAGGGGAGCGCAATCAGCCCCAGCATTTT	CASRPGERNQPQHF